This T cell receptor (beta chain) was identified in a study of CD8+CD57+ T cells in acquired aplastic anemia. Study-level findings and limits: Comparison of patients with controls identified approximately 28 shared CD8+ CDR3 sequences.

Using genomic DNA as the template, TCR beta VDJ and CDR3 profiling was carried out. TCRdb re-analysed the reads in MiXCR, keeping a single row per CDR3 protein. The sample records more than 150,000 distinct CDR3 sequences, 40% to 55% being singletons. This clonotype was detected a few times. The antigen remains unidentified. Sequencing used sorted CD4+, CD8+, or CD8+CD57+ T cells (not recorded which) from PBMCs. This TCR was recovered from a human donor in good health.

CDR3 loop: CASSQTARDYYEQFF. The CDR3 nucleotides read TGTGCCAGCAGCCAAACCGCCCGGGACTATTATGAGCAGTTCTTC. The chain joins TRBV4-2 to TRBJ2-1; 7 positions agree with TRBD2. CDR3 length: 15 amino acids. Germline CDR1 and CDR2: LGHNA and YNFKEQ. The junction had 9 bases not matched to a gene; V was cut back by 2 bases and J by 8 bases.